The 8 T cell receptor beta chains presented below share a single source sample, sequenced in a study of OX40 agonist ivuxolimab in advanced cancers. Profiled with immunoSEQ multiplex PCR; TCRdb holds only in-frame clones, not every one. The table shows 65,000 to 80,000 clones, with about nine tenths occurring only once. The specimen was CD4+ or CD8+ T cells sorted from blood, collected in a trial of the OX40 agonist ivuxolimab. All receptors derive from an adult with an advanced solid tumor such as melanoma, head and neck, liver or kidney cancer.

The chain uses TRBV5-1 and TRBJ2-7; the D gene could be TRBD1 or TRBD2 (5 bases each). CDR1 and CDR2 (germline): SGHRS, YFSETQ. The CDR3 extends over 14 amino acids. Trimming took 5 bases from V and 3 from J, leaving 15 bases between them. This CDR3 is CASSSGTGFYEQYF. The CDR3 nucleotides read TGCGCCAGCAGTTCCGGGACCGGTTTCTACGAGCAGTACTTC.

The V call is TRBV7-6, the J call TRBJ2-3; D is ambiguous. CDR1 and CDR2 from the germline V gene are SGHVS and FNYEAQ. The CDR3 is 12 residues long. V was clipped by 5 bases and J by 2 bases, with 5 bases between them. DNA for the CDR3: TGTGCCAGCAGCCGAGACACAGATACGCAGTATTTT. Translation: CASSRDTDTQYF.

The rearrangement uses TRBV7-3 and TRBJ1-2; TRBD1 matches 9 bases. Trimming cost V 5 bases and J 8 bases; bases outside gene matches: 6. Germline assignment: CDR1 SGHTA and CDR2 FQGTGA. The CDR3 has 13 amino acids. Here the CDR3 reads CASSPTGGMGYTF. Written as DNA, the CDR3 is TGTGCCAGCAGCCCTACAGGGGGCATGGGCTACACCTTC. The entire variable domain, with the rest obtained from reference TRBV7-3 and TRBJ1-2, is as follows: GAGVSQTPSNKVTEKGKYVELRCDPISGHTALYWYRQSLGQGPEFLIYFQGTGAADDSGLPNDRFFAVRPEGSVSTLKIQRTERGDSAVYLCASSPTGGMGYTFGSGTRLTVV.

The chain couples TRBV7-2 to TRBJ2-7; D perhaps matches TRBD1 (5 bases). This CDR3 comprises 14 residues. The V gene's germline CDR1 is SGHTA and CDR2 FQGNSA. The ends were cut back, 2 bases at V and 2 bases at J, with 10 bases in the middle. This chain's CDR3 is CASSLKIGAYEQYF. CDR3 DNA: TGTGCCAGCAGCTTAAAGATAGGGGCCTACGAGCAGTACTTC. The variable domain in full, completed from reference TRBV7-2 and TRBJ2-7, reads GAGVSQSPSNKVTEKGKDVELRCDPISGHTALYWYRQSLGQGLEFLIYFQGNSAPDKSGLPSDRFSAERTGGSVSTLTIQRTQQEDSAVYLCASSLKIGAYEQYFGPGTRLTVT.

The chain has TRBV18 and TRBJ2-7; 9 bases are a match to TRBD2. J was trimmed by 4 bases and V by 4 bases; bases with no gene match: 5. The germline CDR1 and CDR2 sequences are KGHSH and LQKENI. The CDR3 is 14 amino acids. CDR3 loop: CASSLLAGEYEQYF. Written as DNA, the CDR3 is TGTGCCAGCTCACTTTTAGCGGGAGAATACGAGCAGTACTTC.

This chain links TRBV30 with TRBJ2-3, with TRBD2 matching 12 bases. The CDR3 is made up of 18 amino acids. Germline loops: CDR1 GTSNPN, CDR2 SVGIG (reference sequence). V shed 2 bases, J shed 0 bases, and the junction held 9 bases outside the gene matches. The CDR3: CAWSRGTSGFTSTDTQYF. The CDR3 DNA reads TGTGCCTGGAGTCGAGGGACTAGCGGGTTCACTAGCACAGATACGCAGTATTTT.

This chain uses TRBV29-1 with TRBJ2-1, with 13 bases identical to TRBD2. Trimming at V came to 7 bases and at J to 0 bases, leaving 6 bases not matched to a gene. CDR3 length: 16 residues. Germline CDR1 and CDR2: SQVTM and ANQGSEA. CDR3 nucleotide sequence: TGCAGCGCCGGGACTAGCGGGACCAGCTCCTACAATGAGCAGTTCTTC. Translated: CSAGTSGTSSYNEQFF.

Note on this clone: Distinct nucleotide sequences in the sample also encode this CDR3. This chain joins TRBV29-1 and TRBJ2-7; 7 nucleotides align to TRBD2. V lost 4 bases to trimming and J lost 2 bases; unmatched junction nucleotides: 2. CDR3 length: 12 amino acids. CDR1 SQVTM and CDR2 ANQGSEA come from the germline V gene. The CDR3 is CSVGEGPYEQYF. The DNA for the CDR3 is TGCAGCGTTGGGGAGGGACCCTACGAGCAGTACTTC.